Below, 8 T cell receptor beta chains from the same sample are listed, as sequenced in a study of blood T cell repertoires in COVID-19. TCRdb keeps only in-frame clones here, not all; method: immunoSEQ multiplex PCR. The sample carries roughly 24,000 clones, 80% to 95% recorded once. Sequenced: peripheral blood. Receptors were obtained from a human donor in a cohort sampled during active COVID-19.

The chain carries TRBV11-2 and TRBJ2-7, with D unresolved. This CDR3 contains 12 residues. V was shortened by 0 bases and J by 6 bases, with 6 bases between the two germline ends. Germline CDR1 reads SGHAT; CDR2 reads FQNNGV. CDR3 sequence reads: CASSLDRSEQYF. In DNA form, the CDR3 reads TGTGCCAGCAGCTTAGATAGGAGCGAGCAGTACTTC. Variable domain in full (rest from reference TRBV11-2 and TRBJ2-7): EAGVAQSPRYKIIEKRQSVAFWCNPISGHATLYWYQQILGQGPKLLIQFQNNGVVDDSQLPKDRFSAERLKGVDSTLKIQPAKLEDSAVYLCASSLDRSEQYFGPGTRLTVT.

The CDR3 protein is CASSLGVGGSGYEQYF. The CDR3 region has the DNA TGTGCCAGCAGCTTGGGTGTGGGAGGGTCAGGCTACGAGCAGTACTTC. The chain links TRBV5-6 to TRBJ2-7; 7 nucleotides line up with TRBD2. Germline trimming cut 0 bases from V and 3 bases from J; bases unmatched to any gene: 9. The CDR3 consists of 16 residues. The germline V gene encodes CDR1 SGHDT and CDR2 YYEEEE.

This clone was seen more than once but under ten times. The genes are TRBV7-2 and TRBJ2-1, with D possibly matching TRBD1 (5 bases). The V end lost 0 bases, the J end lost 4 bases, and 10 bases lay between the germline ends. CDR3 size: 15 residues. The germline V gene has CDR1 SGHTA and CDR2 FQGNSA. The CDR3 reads CASSLAQGRYNEQFF. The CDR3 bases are TGTGCCAGCAGCTTAGCGCAGGGAAGGTACAATGAGCAGTTCTTC.

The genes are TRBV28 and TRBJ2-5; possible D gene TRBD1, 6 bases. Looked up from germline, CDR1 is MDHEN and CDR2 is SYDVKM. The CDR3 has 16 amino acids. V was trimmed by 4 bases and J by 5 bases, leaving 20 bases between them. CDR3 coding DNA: TGTGCCAGCAGTTCCTGGAGGAGCGACAGGCGGGAGACCCAGTACTTC. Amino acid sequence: CASSSWRSDRRETQYF. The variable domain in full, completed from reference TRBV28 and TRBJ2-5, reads DVKVTQSSRYLVKRTGEKVFLECVQDMDHENMFWYRQDPGLGLRLIYFSYDVKMKEKGDIPEGYSVSREKKERFSLILESASTNQTSMYLCASSSWRSDRRETQYFGPGTRLLVL.

The CDR3 is CASSLVRNEKLFF. The CDR3 DNA reads TGTGCCAGCAGCTTGGTACGGAATGAAAAACTGTTTTTT. The chain recombines TRBV5-8 with TRBJ1-4, with D uncertain. The CDR3 sequence is 13 residues long. The germline V gene encodes CDR1 SGHTS and CDR2 YDEGEE. V was pared by 0 bases and J by 5 bases, with 5 bases between.

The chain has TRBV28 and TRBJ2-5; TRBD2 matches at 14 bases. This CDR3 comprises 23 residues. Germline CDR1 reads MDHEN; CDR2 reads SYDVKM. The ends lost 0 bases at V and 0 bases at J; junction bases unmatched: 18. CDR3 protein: CASSLWFPRDTGLAGGNQETQYF. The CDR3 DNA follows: TGTGCCAGCAGTTTATGGTTTCCGAGGGACACCGGACTAGCGGGAGGCAACCAAGAGACCCAGTACTTC.

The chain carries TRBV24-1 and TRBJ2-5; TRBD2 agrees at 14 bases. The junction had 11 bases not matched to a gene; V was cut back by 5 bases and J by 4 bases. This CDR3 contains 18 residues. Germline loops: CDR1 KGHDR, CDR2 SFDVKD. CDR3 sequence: CATSAPTSGRAFGETQYF. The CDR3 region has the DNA TGTGCCACCAGTGCCCCGACTAGCGGGAGGGCCTTCGGAGAGACCCAGTACTTC.

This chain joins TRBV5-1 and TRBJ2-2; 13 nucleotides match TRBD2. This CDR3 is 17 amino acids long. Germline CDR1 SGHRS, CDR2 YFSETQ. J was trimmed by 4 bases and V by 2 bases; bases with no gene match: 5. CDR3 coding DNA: TGCGCCAGCAGCTTACTAGCGGGAGGGCTCGGCACCGGGGAGCTGTTTTTT. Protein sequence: CASSLLAGGLGTGELFF.